These 24 T cell receptor beta chains came from one sample sequenced in a study of blood T cells in healthy people across ages. PCR was performed a second time for 7 to 11 cycles using a sample-barcoded 5' primer and a J-beta primer mix. Each CDR3 protein gets one entry after TCRdb re-called the 5' RACE reads with MiXCR. The sample gives roughly 1,700,000 distinct CDR3 sequences, about 30% of which show up once; 7.7% is in the top ten. Source material: blood. These receptors were collected from a woman between 25 and 40 years old in good health.

This clonotype showed up just a few times. This chain connects TRBV14 to TRBJ2-7; D unresolved. Trimming stripped 1 base from V and 0 bases from J, with 10 bases between. Germline V gene data show CDR1 as SGHDN and CDR2 as FVKESK. This CDR3 contains 15 residues. DNA of the CDR3: TGTGCCAGCAGCCAAGGGATACTGGGCTCCTACGAGCAGTACTTC. Translating gives CASSQGILGSYEQYF. Combining the CDR3 with reference TRBV14 and TRBJ2-7 gives the whole variable domain EAGVTQFPSHSVIEKGQTVTLRCDPISGHDNLYWYRRVMGKEIKFLLHFVKESKQDESGMPNNRFLAERTGGTYSTLKVQPAELEDSGVYFCASSQGILGSYEQYFGPGTRLTVT.

This clonotype was seen only a few times. This sequence joins TRBV12-3 or TRBV12-4 and TRBJ1-4; D gene ambiguous. The CDR3 length is 14 residues. The ends were cut back, 7 bases at V and 0 bases at J, with 9 bases in the middle. The DNA of the CDR3 is TGTGCCAGCATGCAGACTTCAACTAATGAAAAACTGTTTTTT. It is translated as CASMQTSTNEKLFF.

Remarks on this clonotype: A clone one base away is much larger, so this may be a read error. This sequence joins TRBV29-1 and TRBJ2-5; D may correspond to TRBD1 or TRBD2 (5 bases each). The J call is uncertain, as TRBJ2-1 better fits the DNA end. Germline CDR1 SQVTM, CDR2 ANQGSEA. The CDR3 extends over 12 amino acids. This CDR3 is CSVVPGQETQFF. Written as DNA, the CDR3 is TGCAGCGTTGTCCCGGGGCAAGAGACCCAGTTCTTC.

The rearrangement uses TRBV11-2 and TRBJ2-7, with D perhaps assigned TRBD1 or TRBD2 (6 bases each). The CDR3 loop spans 16 amino acids. Per germline, CDR1 SGHAT and CDR2 FQNNGV. V lost 5 bases and J lost 4, with 21 bases in between. CDR3 region: CASSASPGGGTYEQYF. CDR3 sequence (DNA): TGTGCCAGCAGCGCCAGCCCCGGGGGCGGGACTTACGAGCAGTACTTC. Based on the CDR3 plus reference TRBV11-2 and TRBJ2-7, the full variable domain is EAGVAQSPRYKIIEKRQSVAFWCNPISGHATLYWYQQILGQGPKLLIQFQNNGVVDDSQLPKDRFSAERLKGVDSTLKIQPAKLEDSAVYLCASSASPGGGTYEQYFGPGTRLTVT.

V is TRBV20-1 and J is TRBJ2-1; either TRBD1 or TRBD2 may supply D (7 bases each). Judging by the DNA end, TRBJ2-7 fits better; the J call may be wrong. This CDR3 has 18 residues. Germline V gives CDR1 DFQATT, CDR2 SNEGSKA (reference sequence). In DNA form, the CDR3 reads TGCAGTGCTAGAGGCGCGGGGAGGGGACAGAGCTCCTACAATGAGCAGTACTTC. Translating gives CSARGAGRGQSSYNEQYF.

This clonotype was counted between two and nine times. The rearrangement joins TRBV2 to TRBJ2-1; D might be TRBD2 (6 bases). The V end was cut by 7 bases, the J end by 3 bases, with 16 bases between. Looked up from germline, CDR1 is SNHLY and CDR2 is FYNNEI. CDR3 length: 15 amino acids. The CDR3 sequence: CASTGTRKSYNEQFF. The DNA for the CDR3 is TGTGCCAGCACCGGGACTCGCAAGAGCTACAATGAGCAGTTCTTC.

This clonotype was observed many times. The chain links TRBV13 to TRBJ1-1, with a weak D call TRBD1 (5 bases). The V end was cut by 5 bases, the J end by 3 bases, with 7 bases between. This CDR3 contains 12 residues. The germline CDR1 and CDR2 sequences are PRHDT and FYEKMQ (reference sequence). CDR3 sequence: CASSRGYTEAFF. DNA for the CDR3: TGTGCCAGCAGCCGGGGGTACACTGAAGCTTTCTTT.

The gene calls are TRBV29-1 and TRBJ1-1; the match to TRBD1 covers 7 bases. CDR1 and CDR2 (germline): SQVTM, ANQGSEA. This CDR3 has 12 residues. With V trimmed by 5 bases and J by 3 bases, 3 bases remained unmatched. The CDR3 DNA reads as TGCAGCGTTCAGGGGGGGGACACTGAAGCTTTCTTT. Translation gives CSVQGGDTEAFF.

The chain links TRBV20-1 to TRBJ2-3, with TRBD1 matching 7 bases. V trimming: 6 bases; J trimming: 4 bases; junction bases outside the gene matches: 10. The CDR3 covers 14 residues. From germline, CDR1 is DFQATT and CDR2 SNEGSKA (reference sequence). This CDR3 reads CSAHLRQGPDTQYF. The CDR3 DNA reads as TGCAGTGCCCATCTAAGACAGGGACCAGATACGCAGTATTTT.

This sequence joins TRBV9 and TRBJ2-7; D is undetermined. CDR1 SGDLS and CDR2 YYNGEE come from the germline V gene. The germline V and J ends were trimmed by 0 bases and 0 bases, with 7 bases remaining between them. The CDR3 has 14 amino acids. CDR3 DNA sequence: TGTGCCAGCAGCGTAGGAGGTTACTCCTACGAGCAGTACTTC. Translation gives CASSVGGYSYEQYF.

This clonotype was detected a few times. The CDR3 DNA reads as TGTGCCAGGACCACAGGGTTGACGGGCTACACCTTC. It yields the protein CARTTGLTGYTF. V and J are TRBV19 and TRBJ1-2; D might be TRBD1 (6 bases). This CDR3 is 12 amino acids long. V was clipped by 9 bases and J by 8 bases, with 16 bases between them. Per the germline V gene, CDR1 is LNHDA and CDR2 is SQIVND (reference sequence).

This clonotype showed up just a few times. The chain joins TRBV5-6 to TRBJ2-1; D is ambiguous. The V end was cut by 2 bases, the J end by 8 bases, with 11 bases between. This CDR3 has 13 amino acids. Germline V gene sequence: CDR1 SGHDT, CDR2 YYEEEE. In nucleotides, the CDR3 is TGTGCCAGCAGCTTAATGGAGCTTGATGAGCAGTTCTTC. Its translation: CASSLMELDEQFF. The full variable domain, rest sourced from reference TRBV5-6 and TRBJ2-1, is DAGVTQSPTHLIKTRGQQVTLRCSPKSGHDTVSWYQQALGQGPQFIFQYYEEEERQRGNFPDRFSGHQFPNYSSELNVNALLLGDSALYLCASSLMELDEQFFGPGTRLTVL.

This clonotype came up a few times. With a much larger clone just one base away, this may be a read error. The chain carries TRBV5-1 and TRBJ2-7; D is perhaps TRBD2 (5 bases). The CDR3 is 14 residues long. CDR1 SGHRS and CDR2 YFSETQ come from the germline V gene. The V end was cut by 3 bases, the J end by 2 bases, with 12 bases between. The CDR3 DNA reads TGCGCCAGCAGCTGGGCTTCGGGGACCTACGAGCAGTACTTC. Protein product: CASSWASGTYEQYF.

The table lists this clonotype with a few counts. This chain uses TRBV13 with TRBJ2-3, with a tentative D call TRBD2 (5 bases). Trimming shortened V by 4 bases and J by 9 bases, and 20 bases separated the two germline ends. There are 15 residues in the CDR3. CDR1 and CDR2 (germline): PRHDT, FYEKMQ (reference sequence). In DNA, the CDR3 is TGTGCCAGCAGCTCCGGCGGGCCAAAGGGAGAGACGCAGTATTTT. Its translation: CASSSGGPKGETQYF.

Many counts were recorded for this clonotype. This chain connects TRBV4-1 to TRBJ2-1; 10 nucleotides line up with TRBD2. The CDR3 is 17 residues long. V was pared by 1 base and J by 6 bases, with 9 bases of the junction left unmatched. Per the germline V gene, CDR1 is MGHRA and CDR2 is YSYEKL. The CDR3 region has the DNA TGCGCCAGCAGCCAAGCCCAGTCGGCTAGCGGGAGCAATGAGCAGTTCTTC. It encodes CASSQAQSASGSNEQFF.

In its sample, this clonotype was seen a few times. V usage is TRBV28 and J usage is TRBJ2-3; tentative D call: TRBD1 (6 bases). V was shortened by 10 bases and J by 0 bases, with 14 bases between the two germline ends. Germline values: CDR1 MDHEN, CDR2 SYDVKM. The CDR3 runs to 14 residues. The CDR3 is CATAQGGSTDTQYF. The CDR3, as DNA: TGTGCCACAGCCCAAGGGGGTAGCACAGATACGCAGTATTTT.

The genes are TRBV12-3 or TRBV12-4 and TRBJ1-1, with 9 bases matching TRBD1. V dropped 5 bases and J dropped 6; count of bases not matched to a gene: 25. This CDR3 contains 20 residues. This CDR3 reads CASSGSGQGERRGKGAEAFF. DNA for the CDR3: TGTGCCAGCAGTGGATCGGGACAGGGAGAGAGAAGGGGGAAAGGGGCTGAAGCTTTCTTT.

This clonotype has ten or more counts. This chain joins TRBV5-1 and TRBJ2-7; 10 nucleotides line up with TRBD1. Trimming cost V 3 bases and J 7 bases; bases outside gene matches: 10. The CDR3 is made up of 15 amino acids. Per the germline V gene, CDR1 is SGHRS and CDR2 is YFSETQ. The CDR3 coding sequence is TGCGCCAGCAGCTGGAAATCCGGGACAGGGGATGAGCAGTACTTC. Amino acids: CASSWKSGTGDEQYF.

The chain recombines TRBV7-9 with TRBJ1-1, with D uncertain. Germline CDR1 reads SEHNR; CDR2 reads FQNEAQ (reference sequence). The CDR3 contains 14 residues. The V end lost 4 bases, the J end lost 1 base, and 10 bases lay between the germline ends. The CDR3 sequence: CASSYRNPNTEAFF. The CDR3 DNA follows: TGTGCCAGCAGCTATAGGAACCCGAACACTGAAGCTTTCTTT.

On this clonotype itself: A much more abundant neighbour one base away suggests this may be a read error. The gene calls are TRBV27 and TRBJ2-7, with 8 positions matching TRBD1. The germline gives CDR1 MNHEY, CDR2 SMNVEV (reference sequence). CDR3 length: 13 residues. The DNA for the CDR3 is TGTGCCCGCAGTAGGACAGGGTTCTACGAGCAGTACTTC. It yields the protein CARSRTGFYEQYF.

Note on this clonotype: A much bigger clone sits one base away, suggesting this may be a read error. This chain links TRBV4-1 with TRBJ2-1; TRBD2 aligns across 11 bases. The CDR3 is made up of 16 amino acids. Germline V CDR1 and CDR2: MGHRA, YSYEKL. DNA of the CDR3: TGCGCCAGCAGCCATATAGCGGGGGGGAAAAACAATGGGCAGTTCTTC. Translating gives CASSHIAGGKNNGQFF.

This clonotype has more than one count but fewer than ten. This sequence joins TRBV20-1 and TRBJ2-5; 7 nucleotides match TRBD1. The J call could be wrong; TRBJ2-7 is a better fit for the DNA end. Germline CDR1 is DFQATT and CDR2 is SNEGSKA (reference sequence). The CDR3 has 14 amino acids. The CDR3 DNA follows: TGCAGTGCTATTGACAACAGGGGCGAGGGCGAGCAGTACTTC. Translating gives CSAIDNRGEGEQYF.

The chain links TRBV28 to TRBJ2-7; 8 bases are shared with TRBD1. Trimming took 5 bases from V and 5 from J; bases not matched to a gene: 11. Looked up from germline, CDR1 is MDHEN and CDR2 is SYDVKM. This CDR3 comprises 15 residues. CDR3 sequence (DNA): TGTGCCAGCAGTCTTCGGGCAGGGGGCTGCGACGAGCAGTACTTC. This sequence encodes CASSLRAGGCDEQYF.

With regard to this clonotype: A much larger clonotype is one base distant, so this may be a read error. Here the CDR3 omits its conserved ending phenylalanine or tryptophan, so a read error is the likely source. This chain uses TRBV12-3 or TRBV12-4 with TRBJ2-4; D call uncertain. The last part of the DNA fits TRBJ2-7 better; the J call may be wrong. This CDR3 is 11 amino acids long. CDR3 amino acids: CASQTSHEQYC. In nucleotides, the CDR3 is TGTGCCAGCCAAACCTCCCACGAGCAGTACTGC.